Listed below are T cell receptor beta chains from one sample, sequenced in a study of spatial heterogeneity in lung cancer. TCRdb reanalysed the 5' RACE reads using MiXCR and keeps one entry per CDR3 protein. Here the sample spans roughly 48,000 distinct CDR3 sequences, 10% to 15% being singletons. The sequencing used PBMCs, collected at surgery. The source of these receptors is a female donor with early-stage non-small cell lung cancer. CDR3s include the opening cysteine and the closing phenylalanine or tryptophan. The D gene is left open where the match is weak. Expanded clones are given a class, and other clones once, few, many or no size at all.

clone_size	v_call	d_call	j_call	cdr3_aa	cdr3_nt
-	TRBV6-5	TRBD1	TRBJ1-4	CASRPRQGPGEKLFF	TGTGCCAGCAGGCCCCGACAGGGCCCAGGGGAAAAACTGTTTTTT
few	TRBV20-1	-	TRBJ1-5	CSASRVGQGHNQPQHF	TGCAGTGCTAGTCGGGTCGGGCAGGGTCACAATCAGCCCCAGCATTTT
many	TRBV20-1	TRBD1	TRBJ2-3	CTPDRAGDTQYF	TGCACCCCGGACAGGGCGGGAGATACGCAGTATTTT
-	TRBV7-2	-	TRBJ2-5	CASSLVGLSTQYF	TGTGCCAGCAGCTTAGTTGGGCTCTCGACCCAGTACTTC
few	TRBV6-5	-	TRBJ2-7	CASSSPQYNEQYF	TGTGCCAGCAGTTCCCCACAGTACAACGAGCAGTACTTC
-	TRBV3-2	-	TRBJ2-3	CASSLDRDSKPSTDTQYF	TGTGCCAGCAGCCTGGACCGGGACTCAAAACCTAGCACAGATACGCAGTATTTT
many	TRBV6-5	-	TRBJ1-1	CASSYSLNTEAFF	TGTGCCAGCAGTTACTCACTGAACACTGAAGCTTTCTTT
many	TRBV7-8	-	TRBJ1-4	CASSLVGRDNEKLFF	TGTGCCAGCAGCTTAGTTGGCAGGGATAATGAAAAACTGTTTTTT
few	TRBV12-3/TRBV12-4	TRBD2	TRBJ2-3	CASSPAGGPVDTQYF	TGTGCCAGCAGCCCAGCGGGGGGGCCTGTGGATACGCAGTATTTT
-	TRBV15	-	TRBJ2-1	CATSRDRGGYNEQFF	TGTGCCACCAGCAGAGATAGAGGCGGCTACAATGAGCAGTTCTTC
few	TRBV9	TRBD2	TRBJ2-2	CASTSVGGSNTGELFF	TGTGCCAGCACCTCGGTCGGGGGGTCGAACACCGGGGAGCTGTTTTTT
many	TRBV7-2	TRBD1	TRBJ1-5	CASSPGQGVGPQHF	TGTGCCAGCAGCCCGGGACAGGGGGTTGGGCCCCAGCATTTT
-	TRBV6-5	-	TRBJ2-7	CASSTYGGAYEQYF	TGTGCCAGCAGTACCTATGGCGGGGCCTACGAGCAGTACTTC
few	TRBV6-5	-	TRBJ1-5	CASSYQGNQPQHF	TGTGCCAGCAGTTACCAGGGGAATCAGCCCCAGCATTTT
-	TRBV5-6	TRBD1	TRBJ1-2	CASSLQRDREIYGYTF	TGTGCCAGCAGCCTGCAGAGGGACAGGGAGATCTATGGCTACACCTTC
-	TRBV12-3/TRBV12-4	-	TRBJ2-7	CASSLTPSTEQYF	TGTGCCAGCAGTTTAACCCCTAGCACCGAGCAGTACTTC
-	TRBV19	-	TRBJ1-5	CASSIRGTGLLNQPQHF	TGTGCCAGTAGTATTAGGGGAACAGGGTTACTCAATCAGCCCCAGCATTTT
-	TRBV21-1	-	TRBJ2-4	CASSKEPGLAGAKGIQYF	TGTGCCAGCAGCAAAGAACCAGGACTAGCGGGGGCCAAGGGCATTCAGTACTTC
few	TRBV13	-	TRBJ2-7	CASSPRASLREQYF	TGTGCCAGCAGCCCACGGGCGTCGCTACGAGAGCAGTACTTC
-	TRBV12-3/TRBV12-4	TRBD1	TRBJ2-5	CASSPRTGWYQETQYF	TGTGCCAGCAGTCCCCGGACAGGGTGGTACCAAGAGACCCAGTACTTC
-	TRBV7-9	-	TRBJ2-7	CASSGSEEQYF	TGTGCCAGCAGCGGCTCGGAGGAGCAGTACTTC
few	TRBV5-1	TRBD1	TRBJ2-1	CASSFFGPGQGANNEQFF	TGCGCCAGCAGCTTTTTCGGGCCGGGACAGGGGGCGAACAATGAGCAGTTCTTC
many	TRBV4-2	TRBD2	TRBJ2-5	CASSISIGGEETQYF	TGTGCCAGCAGCATCTCAATCGGGGGGGAAGAGACCCAGTACTTC
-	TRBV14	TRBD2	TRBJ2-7	CASSQVGGIQYF	TGTGCCAGCAGCCAAGTGGGGGGGATCCAGTACTTC
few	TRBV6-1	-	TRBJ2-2	CASTSLAGELFF	TGTGCCAGCACGTCCCTCGCCGGGGAGCTGTTTTTT
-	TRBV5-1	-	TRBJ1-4	CASSLSGAREKLFF	TGCGCCAGCAGCTTGTCGGGGGCGCGTGAAAAACTGTTTTTT
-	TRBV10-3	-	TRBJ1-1	CAISPSRVAIEAFF	TGTGCCATCAGTCCCTCCCGGGTAGCGATCGAAGCTTTCTTT
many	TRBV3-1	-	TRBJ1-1	CASSQDPRNTEAFF	TGTGCCAGCAGCCAAGATCCCAGGAACACTGAAGCTTTCTTT